This T cell receptor beta chain is drawn from a study of cytotoxic CD8 clonotypes in ibrutinib-treated CLL. Study-level results: Clonality grew at ibrutinib response; at progression, it decreased back toward baseline. Public clonotypes (which were uncommon) either contracted or remained stable on treatment. Sampling schedules were unmatched across sustained-remission and progressing patients.

V shed 3 bases and J 0 bases; nucleotides not matched to a gene: 2. The CDR3 extends over 15 amino acids. Germline V lookup: CDR1 WNHNN, CDR2 SYGVQD (reference sequence). Produced via immunoSEQ multiplex PCR; TCRdb's table is partial and in-frame only. The sample lists about 130,000 clones, less than 90% occurring once. With regard to this clone: Its antigen is currently unknown.

The source material was PBMCs, sampled after 24 months of ibrutinib treatment. The genes are TRBV10-1 and TRBJ2-5, with TRBD2 matching over 9 bases. This clonotype was sampled from a human donor with chronic lymphocytic leukemia. Here the CDR3 reads CASSEGLANQETQYF. The CDR3 region has the DNA TGCGCCAGCAGTGAAGGACTAGCGAACCAAGAGACCCAGTACTTC.